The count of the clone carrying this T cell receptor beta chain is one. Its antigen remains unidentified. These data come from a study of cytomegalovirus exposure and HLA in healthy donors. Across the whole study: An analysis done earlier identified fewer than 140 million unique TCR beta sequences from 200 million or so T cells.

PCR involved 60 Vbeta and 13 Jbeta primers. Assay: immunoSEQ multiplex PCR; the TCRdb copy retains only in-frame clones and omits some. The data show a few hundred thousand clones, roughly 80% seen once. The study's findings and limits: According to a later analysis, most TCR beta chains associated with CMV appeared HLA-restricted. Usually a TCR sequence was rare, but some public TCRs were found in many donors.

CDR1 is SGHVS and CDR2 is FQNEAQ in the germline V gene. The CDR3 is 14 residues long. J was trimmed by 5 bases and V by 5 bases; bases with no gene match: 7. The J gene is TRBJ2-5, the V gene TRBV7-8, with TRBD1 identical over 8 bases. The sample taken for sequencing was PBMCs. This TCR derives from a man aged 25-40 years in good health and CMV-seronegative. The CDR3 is CASSLQGARETQYF. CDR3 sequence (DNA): TGTGCCAGCAGCCTGCAGGGGGCGAGGGAGACCCAGTACTTC.